Sequencing of this T cell receptor beta chain was carried out in a study of T cell repertoires in cytomegalovirus infection. Trimming cost V 3 bases and J 0 bases; bases outside gene matches: 3. The CDR3 spans 15 residues. Each CDR3 protein is one row after TCRdb ran MiXCR on the reads. The sample has some 100,000 distinct CDR3 sequences, 23% seen once. The source of this sequence is a human donor in good health (CMV status not recorded). Some clones in this sample may be carry-over from other donors' samples. The sample consisted of CD8+ T cells from PBMCs. V usage is TRBV12-3 or TRBV12-4 and J usage is TRBJ2-7, with 9 positions matching TRBD2. The CDR3 protein is CASSFAGGSSYEQYF. The DNA for the CDR3 is TGTGCCAGCAGTTTCGCGGGGGGGAGCTCCTACGAGCAGTACTTC.